The present TCR delta chain was sequenced within a study of gamma delta lymphoproliferative disorders and STAT genes. Study details: Gamma-chain libraries were built from at least 50 ng of genomic DNA with the LymphoTrack Dx TCRG Assay.

This CDR3 is built from 16 residues. CDR1 and CDR2 from the germline V gene are GEAIGNYY and EKD. With V trimmed by 3 bases and J by 2 bases, 9 bases remained unmatched. Comment on this clone: Only one base separates this from a far larger clonotype, so it likely reflects a read error. The same CDR3 arises from other DNA sequences in this sample as well.

The receptor sequences were amplified from genomic DNA of peripheral blood mononuclear cells. TCRdb re-analyzed the multiplex PCR reads via CATT. The table lists some 3,800 delta-chain clones, more than 0.8% of them singletons, with around 20% in the top ten. The chain is built from TRDV2 and TRDJ1; 9 nucleotides align to TRDD3. The origin of this receptor is a human donor in good health. The sequencing sample was made of blood. The CDR3: CACDEVRGILTDKLIF. In DNA form, the CDR3 reads TGTGCCTGTGACGAAGTAAGGGGGATACTAACCGATAAACTCATCTTT.